This TCR beta chain was found in a study of T-cell reconstitution after alpha-beta-depleted transplantation in children. Overall study findings and caveats: Most T-cell counts and diversity one year after the transplant came from T cells that were newly produced. From surviving recipient T cells and thymic progenitors came the high day-60 TCRbeta diversity observed in some patients. It was reported that alpha-beta T cells came from several hundred expanded graft clones (about two months after transplant).

Preparation of the TCRbeta library used unique molecular identifiers. TCRdb independently ran MiXCR on the PCR reads; one entry per CDR3 protein. Altogether about 120,000 distinct CDR3 sequences are present, 20% to 25% being singletons, with the ten largest covering roughly a tenth. This clonotype was counted ten times or more. Its matching antigen is unknown. The origin of this receptor is a male patient between 2 and 9 years old who had a stem cell transplant for chronic granulomatous disease, so the T cells may come from the graft donor. Sequencing was performed on PBMCs, mostly from graft donor cells, taken 180 days after TCRalphabeta/CD19-depleted stem cell transplant.

The CDR3 DNA sequence: TGCAGTGCTAGAGAGTTCGGGAGTACAGATACGCAGTATTTT. This codes for CSAREFGSTDTQYF. The V gene is TRBV20-1, the J gene TRBJ2-3, with D possibly TRBD2 on 6 matching bases. The CDR3 is made up of 14 amino acids. Germline loops: CDR1 DFQATT, CDR2 SNEGSKA (reference sequence). V lost 0 bases and J 3 bases, leaving 10 bases between the germline ends.